These 11 T cell receptor beta chains were sequenced from one sample in a study of blood T cell repertoires in COVID-19. Sequencing used immunoSEQ multiplex PCR; TCRdb keeps in-frame clones, though not all of them. The data show about 220,000 clones, 80% to 85% seen once. Sequenced material: peripheral blood. These TCRs come from a woman aged 55-70 years with acute or convalescent COVID-19.

CDR3 nucleotide sequence: TGTGCCAGCAGCGTATCGGGGGGGCAGGTAGATACGCAGTATTTT. Its translation is CASSVSGGQVDTQYF. The chain has TRBV11-2 and TRBJ2-3, with 8 bases aligning to TRBD2. CDR3 size: 15 residues. With 5 bases clipped from V and 5 bases from J, the junction kept 9 bases outside the gene matches. Germline CDR1 reads SGHAT; CDR2 reads FQNNGV.

The CDR3 DNA reads as TGCGCCAGCAGCCAGGTTTTTCAGGGGGGTAATGAAAAACTGTTTTTT. This encodes CASSQVFQGGNEKLFF. The chain recombines TRBV4-1 with TRBJ1-4; 7 nucleotides align to TRBD1. CDR3 length equals 16 residues. With 3 bases clipped from V and 4 bases from J, the junction kept 8 bases outside the gene matches. CDR1 and CDR2 (germline): MGHRA, YSYEKL.

This chain links TRBV5-1 with TRBJ1-1; TRBD1 is a possible D gene (6 bases). Germline lookup yields CDR1 SGHRS and CDR2 YFSETQ. Trimming took off 0 bases at V and 9 bases at J, with 15 bases between the two ends. This CDR3 has 14 amino acids. The CDR3 DNA follows: TGCGCCAGCAGCTTGGCAGGGGTCCCGATCAAAGCTTTCTTT. It translates to CASSLAGVPIKAFF.

The V gene is TRBV2, the J gene TRBJ2-5; 7 nucleotides match TRBD2. The CDR3 has 15 amino acids. The germline V gene encodes CDR1 SNHLY and CDR2 FYNNEI. With 8 bases clipped from V and 5 bases from J, the junction kept 14 bases outside the gene matches. DNA of the CDR3: TGTGCCAGCCGCCCGGGGGAGGGGCCTGGGGAGACCCAGTACTTC. Translated, it gives CASRPGEGPGETQYF.

The chain uses TRBV30 and TRBJ2-5; 7 bases agree with TRBD2. V trimming: 1 base; J trimming: 5 bases; junction bases outside the gene matches: 13. Germline V gene sequence: CDR1 GTSNPN, CDR2 SVGIG (reference sequence). The CDR3 has 16 residues. CDR3 nucleotides: TGTGCCTGGAGTGCCATTTCCCGGGGGGTTGCGGAGACCCAGTACTTC. It is translated as CAWSAISRGVAETQYF.

V usage is TRBV9 and J usage is TRBJ2-6; D is possibly TRBD2 (5 bases). The CDR3 is 17 amino acids. From germline, CDR1 is SGDLS and CDR2 YYNGEE. With 0 bases removed from V and 3 bases from J, the gap between germline ends came to 13 bases. CDR3 amino acids: CASSVGGSRVGANVLTF. The CDR3 nucleotides read TGTGCCAGCAGCGTAGGCGGCTCGAGGGTTGGGGCCAACGTCCTGACTTTC.

V is TRBV10-3 and J is TRBJ2-3, with D possibly being TRBD2 (6 bases). The V and J ends lost 2 bases and 4 bases respectively, with 13 bases between them. This CDR3 region has 15 residues. CDR1 is ENHRY, CDR2 SYGVKD, per germline. The CDR3 is CAISEGRGSPDTQYF. The CDR3 coding sequence is TGTGCCATCAGTGAGGGGCGGGGAAGCCCAGATACGCAGTATTTT.

This chain connects TRBV7-8 to TRBJ1-2, with D perhaps matching TRBD1 (5 bases). The CDR3 is made up of 15 amino acids. Germline CDR1 reads SGHVS; CDR2 reads FQNEAQ. The V end was cut by 0 bases, the J end by 8 bases, with 16 bases between. The CDR3 DNA follows: TGTGCCAGCAGCTTAGCTGGGGGATCCGCGGGGGGCTACACCTTC. Its translation: CASSLAGGSAGGYTF.

This clone was seen just once. V and J are TRBV30 and TRBJ1-1; D uncertain. The CDR3 totals 13 residues. V shed 2 bases and J shed 4 bases, with 11 bases lying between them. Germline values: CDR1 GTSNPN, CDR2 SVGIG (reference sequence). CDR3: CAWSHREGTEAFF. CDR3 nucleotide sequence: TGTGCCTGGAGTCATAGGGAGGGCACTGAAGCTTTCTTT.

The chain is built from TRBV18 and TRBJ1-1; weak D call: TRBD1 (5 bases). CDR1 and CDR2 (germline): KGHSH, LQKENI. V lost 3 bases, J lost 0 bases, and 11 bases lay in between. This CDR3 comprises 15 residues. The CDR3 protein is CASSPSGMLNTEAFF. In DNA form, the CDR3 reads TGTGCCAGCTCACCGTCAGGGATGCTGAACACTGAAGCTTTCTTT.

The chain carries TRBV3-1 (or the pseudogene TRBV3-2) and TRBJ2-4; D may be TRBD2 (7 bases). V lost 2 bases and J 8 bases, leaving 16 bases between the germline ends. The CDR3 totals 15 residues. Germline V gene data show CDR1 as LGHDT and CDR2 as YNNKEL (reference sequence). DNA of the CDR3: TGTGCCAGCAGCCAACGAACGAAGGGGGGGGACATTCAGTACTTC. Its translation is CASSQRTKGGDIQYF.